Sequencing of this T cell receptor beta chain was carried out in a study of T-cell reconstitution after alpha-beta-depleted transplantation in children. Preparation of the TCRbeta library was carried out with unique molecular identifiers. TCRdb independently ran MiXCR on the PCR reads; one entry per CDR3 protein. The table records fewer than 1 million distinct CDR3 sequences, approximately 15% of them present only once. General study points: Roughly two months post-transplant, alpha-beta T cells reportedly originated from several hundred graft clones that had expanded. High day-60 TCRbeta diversity in some patients came from surviving recipient T cells and thymic progenitors. T-cell counts and diversity at one year following transplant were attributed mainly to newly produced T cells.

CDR1 SGHRS and CDR2 YFSETQ come from the germline V gene. V was pared by 1 base and J by 2 bases, with 11 bases between. This CDR3 has 15 amino acids. This clonotype showed up many times. Its antigen is currently unknown. J is TRBJ2-3 and V is TRBV5-1, with no clear D. Sample: PBMCs, mostly from graft donor cells, taken 360 days after TCRalphabeta/CD19-depleted stem cell transplant. This clonotype originated in a male patient younger than 18 who had a stem cell transplant for acute lymphoblastic leukemia, so the T cells may come from the graft donor. CDR3 in amino acids: CASSLLSLDTDTQYF. In nucleotides, the CDR3 is TGCGCCAGCAGCTTGTTATCGTTAGACACAGATACGCAGTATTTT.